This TCR beta chain was sequenced during a study of OX40 agonist ivuxolimab in advanced cancers. Study background: Hepatocellular carcinoma, melanoma, renal cell or head and neck cancer occurred in dose-escalation patients. Study-wide points: At 0.1 to 3.0 mg/kg, clonal expansion of CD4+ and CD8+ blood T cells had occurred by week 6.

Sequencing used immunoSEQ multiplex PCR; TCRdb keeps in-frame clones, though not all of them. The repertoire holds about 79,000 clones, with about 90% as singletons. CDR1 SGHVS and CDR2 FQNEAQ come from the germline V gene. With 0 bases clipped from V and 3 bases from J, the junction kept 9 bases outside the gene matches. This CDR3 comprises 17 residues. About this clone: The target antigen is unknown.

The input for sequencing was CD4+ or CD8+ T cells sorted from blood, taken in a trial of the OX40 agonist ivuxolimab. This sequence joins TRBV7-8 and TRBJ2-7; 9 bases line up with TRBD1. The sequence derives from an adult with an advanced solid tumor such as melanoma, head and neck, liver or kidney cancer. The CDR3 spells CASSLAGQGVLRYEQYF. The CDR3 DNA reads TGTGCCAGCAGCTTAGCGGGACAGGGAGTTCTTCGCTACGAGCAGTACTTC. Full variable domain (missing parts from reference TRBV7-8 and TRBJ2-7): GAGVSQSPRYKVAKRGQDVALRCDPISGHVSLFWYQQALGQGPEFLTYFQNEAQLDKSGLPSDRFFAERPEGSVSTLKIQRTQQEDSAVYLCASSLAGQGVLRYEQYFGPGTRLTVT.